This T cell receptor (beta chain) is from a study of T-cell reconstitution after alpha-beta-depleted transplantation in children. CDR3 length equals 13 residues. Trimming removed 2 bases from V and 10 bases from J, with 12 bases in between. Germline CDR1 is MNHEY and CDR2 is SVGAGI. This clonotype was counted between two and nine times. Using unique molecular identifiers, the investigators prepared the TCRbeta library. A single record per CDR3 protein comes from TCRdb applying MiXCR to the PCR reads. The sample contains around 400,000 distinct CDR3 sequences, roughly 11% of which appear only once. Sequencing used PBMCs from the stem cell graft donor, obtained from the stem cell graft. This rearrangement joins TRBV6-5 to TRBJ2-1; tentative D call: TRBD2 (6 bases). The TCR sequence derives from a human donor who donated a stem cell graft to a child with acute myeloid leukemia. In DNA form, the CDR3 reads TGTGCCAGCAGTTACGGGCGGGATGAGGAGCAGTTCTTC. Its translation: CASSYGRDEEQFF.